This TCR beta chain is from a study of T cell responses to AZD1222 COVID-19 vaccine. CDR1 and CDR2 (germline): SGHTA, FQGTGA. J was trimmed by 6 bases and V by 3 bases; bases with no gene match: 13. This CDR3 is built from 17 residues. The method was immunoSEQ multiplex PCR; TCRdb's version includes in-frame clones alone and lacks a portion of them. Of 150,000 to 200,000 clones detected, 94% appear once; the ten largest clones hold about 0.64%. The TCR sequence derives from an adult in good health. Sequences were derived from peripheral blood, sampled on day 0 of AZD1222 vaccination. V usage is TRBV7-3 and J usage is TRBJ2-2; TRBD1 matches at 7 bases. The CDR3 reads CASSLGVTGKYAGELFF. CDR3 coding DNA: TGTGCCAGCAGCTTGGGAGTGACAGGGAAATATGCCGGGGAGCTGTTTTTT.